The 3 T cell receptor beta chains below all came from one sample that was sequenced in a study of immune heterogeneity within non-small cell lung tumors. Bulk tumor genomic DNA served as template, at around 600 ng per sample. Several biopsies were spaced far apart within each primary tumor and obtained as surgery took place. Patients had untreated, newly diagnosed non-small cell lung cancer and underwent curative surgery. Using 32 V and 13 J primers, multiplex PCR amplified TCR beta CDR3. TCRdb re-analysed the multiplex PCR reads in MiXCR, keeping a single row per CDR3 protein. The sample has around 11,000 distinct CDR3 sequences, approximately 21% seen once; the top ten hold approximately 3.7%. The sequenced sample was lung tumor tissue. All receptors derive from a man in his fifties or sixties with non-small cell lung cancer.

This clonotype is medium-sized (0.01 to 0.1%). This chain joins TRBV5-1 and TRBJ1-2, with TRBD1 as a possible D gene (5 bases). The CDR3 sequence is 15 residues long. Per germline, CDR1 SGHRS and CDR2 YFSETQ. The V gene lost 2 bases and the J gene lost 5 bases, with 16 bases spanning the gap. The CDR3 sequence: CASSLGRTLLYGYTF. The DNA for the CDR3 is TGCGCCAGCAGCTTAGGTCGGACATTGCTTTATGGCTACACCTTC.

The chain links TRBV6-1 to TRBJ2-3, with TRBD1 as a possible D gene (6 bases). V dropped 11 bases and J dropped 3 bases, with 15 bases sitting between them. The germline CDR1 and CDR2 sequences are MNHNS and SASEGT. The CDR3 covers 13 residues. CDR3 sequence reads: CAHRDAGTDTQYF. CDR3 in DNA: TGTGCCCACAGGGACGCTGGGACAGATACGCAGTATTTT.

This clonotype was observed a few times. This sequence joins TRBV6-1 and TRBJ1-1; 8 bases are shared with TRBD1. The CDR3 is 17 residues long. The trim removed 3 bases at V and 1 base at J, leaving 10 bases unmatched. The germline V gene has CDR1 MNHNS and CDR2 SASEGT. Here the CDR3 reads CASSDPGGDLPNTEAFF. The DNA of the CDR3 is TGTGCCAGCAGTGACCCAGGGGGCGACTTACCGAACACTGAAGCTTTCTTT.